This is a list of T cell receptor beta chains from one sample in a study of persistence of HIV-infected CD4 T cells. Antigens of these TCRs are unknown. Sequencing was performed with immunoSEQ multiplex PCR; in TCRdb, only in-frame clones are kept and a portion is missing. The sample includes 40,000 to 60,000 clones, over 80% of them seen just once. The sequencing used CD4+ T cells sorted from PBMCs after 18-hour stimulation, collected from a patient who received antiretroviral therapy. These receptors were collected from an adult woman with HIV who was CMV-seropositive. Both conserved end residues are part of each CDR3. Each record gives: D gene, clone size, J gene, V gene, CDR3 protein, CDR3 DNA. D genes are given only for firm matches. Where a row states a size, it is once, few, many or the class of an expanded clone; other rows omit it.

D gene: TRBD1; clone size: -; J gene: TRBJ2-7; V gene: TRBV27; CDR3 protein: CASSTRGGRQGAYEQYF; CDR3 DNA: TGTGCCAGCTCCACCCGAGGGGGGCGACAGGGGGCCTACGAGCAGTACTTC
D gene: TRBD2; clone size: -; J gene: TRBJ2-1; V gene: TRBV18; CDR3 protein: CASSRLSGSIDEQFF; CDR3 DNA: TGTGCCAGCTCACGACTAAGCGGGAGCATAGATGAGCAGTTCTTC
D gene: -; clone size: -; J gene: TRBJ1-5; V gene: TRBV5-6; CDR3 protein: CASSLSQISNQPQHF; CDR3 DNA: TGTGCCAGCAGCTTGTCACAGATTAGCAATCAGCCCCAGCATTTT
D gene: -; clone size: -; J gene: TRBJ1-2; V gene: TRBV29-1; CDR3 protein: CSVEEGRVGYGYTF; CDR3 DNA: TGCAGCGTTGAAGAAGGACGGGTTGGCTATGGCTACACCTTC
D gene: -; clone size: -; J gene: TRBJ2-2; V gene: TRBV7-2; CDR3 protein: CASSSERGTGELFF; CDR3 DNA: TGTGCCAGCAGCTCCGAGCGAGGAACCGGGGAGCTGTTTTTT
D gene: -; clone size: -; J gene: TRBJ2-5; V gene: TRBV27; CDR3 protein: CASSGGLVGQETQYF; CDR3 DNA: TGTGCCAGCAGTGGAGGCTTGGTGGGGCAAGAGACCCAGTACTTC
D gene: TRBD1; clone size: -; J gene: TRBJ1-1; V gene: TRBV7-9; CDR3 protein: CASSFQQGGTEAFF; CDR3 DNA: TGTGCCAGCAGCTTCCAACAGGGGGGGACTGAAGCTTTCTTT
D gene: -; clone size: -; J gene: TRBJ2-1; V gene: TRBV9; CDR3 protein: CASSVESRWNEQFF; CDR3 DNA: TGTGCCAGCAGCGTAGAGTCCCGCTGGAATGAGCAGTTCTTC
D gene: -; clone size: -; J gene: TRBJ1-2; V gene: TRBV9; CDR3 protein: CASSVAANYGYTF; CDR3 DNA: TGTGCCAGCAGCGTAGCCGCTAACTATGGCTACACCTTC
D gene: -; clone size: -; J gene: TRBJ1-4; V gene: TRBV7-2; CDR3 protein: CASSLAPSGGIEKLFF; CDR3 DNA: TGTGCCAGCAGCTTAGCTCCTAGCGGGGGGATAGAAAAACTGTTTTTT
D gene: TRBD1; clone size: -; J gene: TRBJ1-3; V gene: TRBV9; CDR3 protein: CASRAGTGYSGNTIYF; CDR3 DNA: TGTGCCAGCAGGGCCGGGACAGGATACTCTGGAAACACCATATATTTT
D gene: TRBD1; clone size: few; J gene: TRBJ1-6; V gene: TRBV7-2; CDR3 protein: CASSPTGDFSPLHF; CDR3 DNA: TGTGCCAGCAGCCCCACAGGGGATTTTTCACCCCTCCACTTT
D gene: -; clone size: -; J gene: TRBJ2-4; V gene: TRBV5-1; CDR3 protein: CASGAGEGLGGNIQYF; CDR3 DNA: TGCGCCAGCGGGGCAGGTGAGGGCTTGGGTGGAAACATTCAGTACTTC
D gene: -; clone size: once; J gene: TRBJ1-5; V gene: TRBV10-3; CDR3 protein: CAISETKGTPQHF; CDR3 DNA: TGTGCCATCAGTGAGACGAAAGGAACGCCCCAGCATTTT
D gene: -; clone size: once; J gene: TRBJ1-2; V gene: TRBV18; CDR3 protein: CASSVQGYGYTF; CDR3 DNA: TGTGCCAGCTCCGTTCAGGGGTATGGCTACACCTTC
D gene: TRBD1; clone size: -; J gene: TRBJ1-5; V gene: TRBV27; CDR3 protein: CASSSLPTGGSNQPQHF; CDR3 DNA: TGTGCCAGCAGTTCGCTACCAACAGGGGGTAGTAATCAGCCCCAGCATTTT